The 21 T cell receptor beta chains in this list originate from one sample, sequenced in a study of identical twins. TCRdb re-called the 5' RACE reads through MiXCR, storing one row per CDR3 protein. This sample yields approximately 300,000 distinct CDR3 sequences, of which roughly 9.8% are seen a single time; 5.5% to 9% belongs to the top ten. The sample was also linked to a second study, of yellow fever vaccine responses in identical twins.

The specimen was CD8+ T cells sorted from blood. All receptors come from a young woman in good health.

This chain links TRBV10-3 with TRBJ2-7, with TRBD2 matching 9 bases. CDR1 ENHRY and CDR2 SYGVKD come from the germline V gene. Trimming took 1 base from V and 4 from J; bases not matched to a gene: 5. The CDR3 sequence is 15 residues long. The CDR3 nucleotides are TGTGCCATCAGTGAGTTTAGCGGGAGTATGTACGAGCAGTACTTC. It specifies CAISEFSGSMYEQYF.

This clonotype appeared many times. The gene calls are TRBV28 and TRBJ2-2; 16 bases are a match to TRBD2. CDR3 length equals 20 residues. The germline CDR1 and CDR2 sequences are MDHEN and SYDVKM. The V gene end was trimmed by 1 base and the J gene end by 0 bases; junction bases not matched to a gene: 5. This chain's CDR3 is CASSLSPGLAGGANTGELFF. CDR3 nucleotide sequence: TGTGCCAGCAGTTTATCACCGGGACTAGCGGGAGGGGCGAACACCGGGGAGCTGTTTTTT.

This clonotype was found many times. The rearrangement joins TRBV24-1 to TRBJ1-5, with 10 bases fitting TRBD1. The CDR3 sequence is 17 residues long. Trimming removed 4 bases from V and 5 bases from J; junction bases left unmatched: 10. Per germline, CDR1 KGHDR and CDR2 SFDVKD. CDR3 coding DNA: TGTGCCACCAGTGACCCAGGGGACAGGGGAGAGGATCAGCCCCAGCATTTT. It translates to CATSDPGDRGEDQPQHF.

There are many counts of this clonotype. This chain joins TRBV30 and TRBJ2-1; D is unclear. The CDR3 has 12 residues. CDR1 GTSNPN and CDR2 SVGIG come from the germline V gene (reference sequence). V lost 5 bases and J lost 6, with 11 bases in between. For the CDR3, the DNA is TGTGCCTGGGACGGTGGGGTCAATGAGCAGTTCTTC. Protein product: CAWDGGVNEQFF.

There are many counts of this clonotype. The CDR3 DNA reads TGCGCCAGCAGCGTGGACAGGGACGTAGGCTACACCTTC. Its translation: CASSVDRDVGYTF. V usage is TRBV4-3 and J usage is TRBJ1-2; 8 bases are a match to TRBD1. Germline values: CDR1 LGHNA, CDR2 YSLEER. The CDR3 has 13 amino acids. Trimming removed 5 bases from V and 8 bases from J; junction bases left unmatched: 7.

This clonotype was counted at least ten times. One end of the junction is discordant with germline, which a read error may explain. The chain employs TRBV6-2 or TRBV6-3 and TRBJ2-1, with 8 positions matching TRBD2. This CDR3 contains 15 residues. From germline, CDR1 is MNHEY and CDR2 SVGEGT. The chain's CDR3 is CASSQERESFNEQFF. The DNA of the CDR3 is TGTGCCAGCAGTCAGGAGCGGGAGTCCTTCAATGAGCAGTTCTTC.

The chain uses TRBV7-6 and TRBJ2-1, with D hard to call. Germline V lookup: CDR1 SGHVS, CDR2 FNYEAQ. The V end was cut by 1 base, the J end by 8 bases, with 6 bases between. The CDR3 is 12 residues long. The CDR3 is CASSLVYDEQFF. The CDR3 region has the DNA TGTGCCAGCAGCTTAGTTTACGATGAGCAGTTCTTC. The full variable domain, with the rest looked up from reference TRBV7-6 and TRBJ2-1, is GAGVSQSPRYKVTKRGQDVALRCDPISGHVSLYWYRQALGQGPEFLTYFNYEAQQDKSGLPNDRFSAERPEGSISTLTIQRTEQRDSAMYRCASSLVYDEQFFGPGTRLTVL.

This clonotype has a handful of counts. V and J are TRBV7-9 and TRBJ2-1; D is undetermined. Germline V lookup: CDR1 SEHNR, CDR2 FQNEAQ (reference sequence). The CDR3 spans 13 residues. V was clipped by 1 base and J by 4 bases, with 5 bases between them. The CDR3 here is CASSLGMYNEQFF. CDR3 DNA: TGTGCCAGCAGCTTAGGGATGTACAATGAGCAGTTCTTC.

This clonotype came up many times. The rearrangement joins TRBV3-1 to TRBJ2-7; D remains ambiguous. Between the trimmed V and J ends, which lost 0 bases and 6 bases, there was a span of 12 bases. The CDR3 has 14 residues. The germline gives CDR1 LGHDT, CDR2 YNNKEL (reference sequence). The CDR3 here is CASSQDFHSVEQYF. The DNA of the CDR3 is TGTGCCAGCAGCCAAGACTTCCACTCTGTCGAGCAGTACTTC.

This clonotype was seen repeatedly, ten times or more. The genes are TRBV24-1 and TRBJ2-1, with D unclear. This CDR3 is 13 amino acids long. Between the trimmed V and J ends, which lost 5 bases and 1 base, there was a span of 5 bases. Germline assignment: CDR1 KGHDR and CDR2 SFDVKD. The DNA for the CDR3 is TGTGCCACCAGTGTACAGTCCTACAATGAGCAGTTCTTC. This translates into CATSVQSYNEQFF.

The rearrangement uses TRBV20-1 and TRBJ2-3; 9 nucleotides agree with TRBD2. CDR1 and CDR2 from the germline V gene are DFQATT and SNEGSKA (reference sequence). The CDR3 is made up of 16 amino acids. V gave up 0 bases and J gave up 6 bases; unmatched junction bases: 10. As DNA, the CDR3 is TGCAGTGCTAGAGATAATAGCGGGAGAGGCATGGATACGCAGTATTTT. It is translated as CSARDNSGRGMDTQYF.

There are many counts of this clonotype. The chain employs TRBV3-1 and TRBJ2-1; weak D call: TRBD2 (5 bases). V shed 0 bases and J shed 7 bases, with 16 bases lying between them. This CDR3 region has 16 residues. Germline CDR1 reads LGHDT; CDR2 reads YNNKEL (reference sequence). This chain's CDR3 is CASSQDFGRPGNEQFF. CDR3 bases: TGTGCCAGCAGCCAAGATTTTGGACGCCCGGGGAATGAGCAGTTCTTC.

There are a few counts of this clonotype. The rearrangement links TRBV13 to TRBJ2-3; D gene uncertain. V lost 1 base and J 6 bases, leaving 11 bases between the germline ends. This CDR3 has 14 amino acids. Germline CDR1 reads PRHDT; CDR2 reads FYEKMQ (reference sequence). CDR3 DNA sequence: TGTGCCAGCAGCTTAGTTTTAGAAGGGGATACGCAGTATTTT. Translating it yields CASSLVLEGDTQYF. Full variable domain (remainder filled in from reference TRBV13 and TRBJ2-3): AAGVIQSPRHLIKEKRETATLKCYPIPRHDTVYWYQQGPGQDPQFLISFYEKMQSDKGSIPDRFSAQQFSDYHSELNMSSLELGDSALYFCASSLVLEGDTQYFGPGTRLTVL.

In its sample, this clonotype was seen many times. The chain is built from TRBV4-3 and TRBJ2-3; the match to TRBD2 covers 7 bases. V was pared by 4 bases and J by 0 bases, with 4 bases of the junction left unmatched. CDR3 length equals 15 residues. Germline CDR1 and CDR2: LGHNA and YSLEER. The CDR3 loop reads CASSPSGASTDTQYF. Written as DNA, the CDR3 is TGCGCCAGCAGCCCTAGCGGAGCAAGCACAGATACGCAGTATTTT.

This clonotype was found many times. V and J are TRBV20-1 and TRBJ2-2; D ambiguous. CDR3 length: 13 residues. V gave up 0 bases and J gave up 6 bases, with 8 bases separating them. The germline V gene has CDR1 DFQATT and CDR2 SNEGSKA (reference sequence). The CDR3 DNA reads as TGCAGTGCTAGAGATCGAGGATCCGGGGAGCTGTTTTTT. Translation gives CSARDRGSGELFF.

The chain links TRBV29-1 to TRBJ2-7; weak D call: TRBD1 (6 bases). The CDR3 spans 15 residues. The germline V and J ends were trimmed by 4 bases and 2 bases, with 18 bases remaining between them. Germline V gives CDR1 SQVTM, CDR2 ANQGSEA. The CDR3 coding sequence is TGCAGCGTTGTAGTTTTCGGACAGCGAGCCTACGAGCAGTACTTC. Protein sequence: CSVVVFGQRAYEQYF.

Many counts were recorded for this clonotype. The chain uses TRBV21-1 and TRBJ2-7; the DNA was not used to check the table's D call, TRBD1. TRBV21-1 has pseudogene status. The CDR3 has 16 amino acids. The CDR3 sequence: CASSKWSGGIGYEQYF. The DNA for the CDR3 is TGTGCCAGCAGCAAATGGTCCGGGGGTATCGGCTACGAGCAGTACTTC.

The sample holds many counts of this clonotype. The chain recombines TRBV4-1 with TRBJ1-5; a weak D match, TRBD1 (6 bases). Germline V lookup: CDR1 MGHRA, CDR2 YSYEKL. CDR3 length: 16 amino acids. V lost 0 bases to trimming and J lost 1 base, with 10 bases between them. In DNA form, the CDR3 reads TGCGCCAGCAGCCAAGAAGGGGGGTTGAGCAATCAGCCCCAGCATTTT. Translation gives CASSQEGGLSNQPQHF.

This clonotype was seen more than once but under ten times. V gene TRBV6-1 combines with J gene TRBJ2-3; TRBD1 matches at 7 bases. This CDR3 contains 14 residues. With V trimmed by 5 bases and J by 4 bases, 6 bases remained unmatched. Germline-derived CDR1 and CDR2 are MNHNS and SASEGT. As DNA, the CDR3 is TGTGCCAGCAGTAGCCTGGGACAGTCAGATACGCAGTATTTT. The encoded protein is CASSSLGQSDTQYF.

There are many counts of this clonotype. The CDR3 spells CASSHDTQETQYF. As DNA, the CDR3 is TGTGCCAGCAGTCACGACACCCAAGAGACCCAGTACTTC. J is TRBJ2-5 and V is TRBV27; no clear D. The CDR3 loop spans 13 amino acids. The V and J ends lost 5 bases and 1 base respectively, with 8 bases between them. CDR1 MNHEY and CDR2 SMNVEV come from the germline V gene (reference sequence).

This CDR3 reads CASSQETYRGLGDTQYF. Here the CDR3 DNA reads TGCGCCAGCAGCCAAGAAACGTACAGGGGGCTTGGAGATACGCAGTATTTT. The chain couples TRBV4-3 to TRBJ2-3; TRBD1 matches at 9 bases. Unmatched junction bases numbered 9, after V lost 0 bases and J lost 5 bases. There are 17 residues in the CDR3. Germline V gene data show CDR1 as LGHNA and CDR2 as YSLEER.